The sample holds many counts of the clone carrying this T cell receptor beta chain. Its cognate antigen is unknown. The data are from a study of T-cell reconstitution after alpha-beta-depleted transplantation in children. Findings and caveats of the study: Newly generated T cells supplied most T-cell counts and diversity one year post-transplant.

In germline, CDR1 is MDHEN, CDR2 SYDVKM. The J segment lost 3 bases and the V segment lost 7 bases, leaving 5 bases of the junction unmatched. The CDR3 runs 14 residues. The TCRbeta library was prepared with unique molecular identifiers. TCRdb analysed the PCR reads with MiXCR anew, one entry per CDR3 protein. The table records approximately 190,000 distinct CDR3 sequences, 7.5% to 9.5% of them present only once. The material sequenced was PBMCs, mostly from graft donor cells, taken 360 days after TCRalphabeta/CD19-depleted stem cell transplant. This chain connects TRBV28 to TRBJ1-5, with TRBD1 matching 8 bases. This clonotype originated in a male patient between 2 and 9 years old who had a stem cell transplant for acute myeloid leukemia, so the T cells may come from the graft donor. The CDR3 nucleotides read TGTGCCAGCACGAGGGACAGGAACAATCAGCCCCAGCATTTT. This translates into CASTRDRNNQPQHF.